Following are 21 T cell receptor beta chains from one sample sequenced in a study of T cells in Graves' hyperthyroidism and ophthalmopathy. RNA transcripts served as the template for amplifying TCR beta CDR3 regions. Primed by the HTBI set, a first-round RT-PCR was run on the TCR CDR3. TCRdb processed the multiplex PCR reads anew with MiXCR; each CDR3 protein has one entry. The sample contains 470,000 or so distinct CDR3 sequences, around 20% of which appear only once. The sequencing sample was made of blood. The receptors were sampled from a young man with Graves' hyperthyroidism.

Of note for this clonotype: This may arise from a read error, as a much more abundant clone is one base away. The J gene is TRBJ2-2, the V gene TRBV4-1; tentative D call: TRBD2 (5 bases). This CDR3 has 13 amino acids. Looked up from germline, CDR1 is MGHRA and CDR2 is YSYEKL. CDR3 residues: CASSQVNTGELCF. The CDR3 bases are TGCGCCAGCAGCCAGGTTAACACCGGGGAGCTGTGTTTT.

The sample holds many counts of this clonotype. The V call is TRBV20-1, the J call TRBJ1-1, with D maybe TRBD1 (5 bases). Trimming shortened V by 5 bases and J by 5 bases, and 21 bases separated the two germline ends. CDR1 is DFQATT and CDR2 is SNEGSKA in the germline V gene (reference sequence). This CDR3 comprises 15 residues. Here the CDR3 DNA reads TGCAGTGCTCAGTCCCGGGACGGGACGGGGACTGAAGCTTTCTTT. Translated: CSAQSRDGTGTEAFF.

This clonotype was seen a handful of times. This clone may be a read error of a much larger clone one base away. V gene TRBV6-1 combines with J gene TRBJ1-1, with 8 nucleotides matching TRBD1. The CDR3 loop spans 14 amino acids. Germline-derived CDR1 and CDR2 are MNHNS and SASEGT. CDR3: CTSTYRGLNTEAFF. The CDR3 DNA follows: TGTACCAGCACCTACAGGGGGTTGAACACTGAAGCTTTCTTT.

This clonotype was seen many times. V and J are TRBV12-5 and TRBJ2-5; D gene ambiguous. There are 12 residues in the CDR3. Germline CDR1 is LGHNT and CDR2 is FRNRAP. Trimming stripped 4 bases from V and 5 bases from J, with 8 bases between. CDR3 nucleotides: TGTGCTAGTGGTTCGTCTTTGGAGACCCAGTACTTC. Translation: CASGSSLETQYF. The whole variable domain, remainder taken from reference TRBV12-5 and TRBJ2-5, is DARVTQTPRHKVTEMGQEVTMRCQPILGHNTVFWYRQTMMQGLELLAYFRNRAPLDDSGMPKDRFSAEMPDATLATLKIQPSEPRDSAVYFCASGSSLETQYFGPGTRLLVL.

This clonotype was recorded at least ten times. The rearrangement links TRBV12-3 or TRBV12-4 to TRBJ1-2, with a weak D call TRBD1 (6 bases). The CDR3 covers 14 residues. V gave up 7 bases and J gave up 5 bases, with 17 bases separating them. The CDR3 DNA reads TGTGCCAGCAATAGAGGGGGGACGCAATATGGCTACACCTTC. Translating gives CASNRGGTQYGYTF.

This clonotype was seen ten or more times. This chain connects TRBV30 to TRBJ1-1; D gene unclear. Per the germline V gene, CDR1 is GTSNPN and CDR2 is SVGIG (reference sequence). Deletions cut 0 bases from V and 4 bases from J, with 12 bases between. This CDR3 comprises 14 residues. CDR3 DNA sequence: TGTGCCTGGAGTGTATGGGAGGAGGGCACTGAAGCTTTCTTT. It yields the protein CAWSVWEEGTEAFF.

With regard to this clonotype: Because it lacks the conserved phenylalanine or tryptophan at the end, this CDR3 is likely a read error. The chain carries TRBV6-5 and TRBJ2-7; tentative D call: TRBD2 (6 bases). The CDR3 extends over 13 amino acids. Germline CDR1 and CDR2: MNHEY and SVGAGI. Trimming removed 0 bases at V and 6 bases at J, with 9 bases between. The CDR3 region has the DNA TGTGCCAGCAGTTACTCCGGGGGTGGCGAGCAGTACTAC. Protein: CASSYSGGGEQYY.

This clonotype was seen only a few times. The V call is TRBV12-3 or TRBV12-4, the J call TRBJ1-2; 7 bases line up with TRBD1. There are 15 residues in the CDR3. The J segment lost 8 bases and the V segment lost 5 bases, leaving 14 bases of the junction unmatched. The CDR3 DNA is TGTGCCAGCAGTCCCCGCGACAGGGACTTACTAGGCTACACCTTC. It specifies CASSPRDRDLLGYTF.

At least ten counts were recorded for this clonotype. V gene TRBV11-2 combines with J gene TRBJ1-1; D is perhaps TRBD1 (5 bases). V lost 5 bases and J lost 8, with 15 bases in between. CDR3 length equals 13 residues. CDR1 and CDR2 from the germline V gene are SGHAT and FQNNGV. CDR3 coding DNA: TGTGCCAGCAGCGATTTTAGGGGATCCGAAGCTTTCTTT. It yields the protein CASSDFRGSEAFF.

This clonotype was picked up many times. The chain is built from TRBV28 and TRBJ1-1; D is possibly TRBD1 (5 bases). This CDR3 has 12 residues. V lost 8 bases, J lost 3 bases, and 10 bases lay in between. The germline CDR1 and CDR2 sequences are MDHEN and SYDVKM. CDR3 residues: CASGGEDTEAFF. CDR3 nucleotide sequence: TGTGCCAGCGGGGGGGAGGACACTGAAGCTTTCTTT.

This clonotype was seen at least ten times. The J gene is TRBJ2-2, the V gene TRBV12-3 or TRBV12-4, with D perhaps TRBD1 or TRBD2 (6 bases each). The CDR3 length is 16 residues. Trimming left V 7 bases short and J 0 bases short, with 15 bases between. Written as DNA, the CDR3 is TGTGCCAGCAACCTTTGGGGGGACACGAACACCGGGGAGCTGTTTTTT. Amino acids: CASNLWGDTNTGELFF.

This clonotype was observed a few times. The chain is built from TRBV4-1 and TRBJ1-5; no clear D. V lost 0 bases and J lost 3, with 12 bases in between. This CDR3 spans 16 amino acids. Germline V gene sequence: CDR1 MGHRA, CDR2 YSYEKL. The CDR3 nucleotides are TGCGCCAGCAGCCAAGATACTTTGATCCACAATCAGCCCCAGCATTTT. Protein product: CASSQDTLIHNQPQHF.

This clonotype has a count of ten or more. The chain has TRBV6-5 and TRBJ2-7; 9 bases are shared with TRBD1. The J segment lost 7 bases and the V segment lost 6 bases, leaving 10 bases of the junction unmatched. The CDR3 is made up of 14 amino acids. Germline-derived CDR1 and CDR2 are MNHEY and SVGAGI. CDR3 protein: CASSPVDRGGEQYF. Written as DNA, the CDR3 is TGTGCCAGCAGCCCCGTGGACAGGGGCGGTGAGCAGTACTTC.

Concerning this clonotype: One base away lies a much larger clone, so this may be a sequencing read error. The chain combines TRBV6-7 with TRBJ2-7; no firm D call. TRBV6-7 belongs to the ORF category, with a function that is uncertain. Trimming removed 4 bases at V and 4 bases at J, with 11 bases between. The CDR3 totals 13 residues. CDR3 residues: CASSFSYLYEQYF. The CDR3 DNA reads TGTGCCAGCAGTTTCTCGTACCTGTACGAGCAGTACTTC.

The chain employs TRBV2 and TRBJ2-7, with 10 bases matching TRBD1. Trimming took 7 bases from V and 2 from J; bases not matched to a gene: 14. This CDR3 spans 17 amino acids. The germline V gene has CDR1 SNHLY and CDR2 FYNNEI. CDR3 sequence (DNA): TGTGCCAGCACCGGGGGGGTTGACAGGGGGCTTGCCTACGAGCAGTACTTC. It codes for CASTGGVDRGLAYEQYF.

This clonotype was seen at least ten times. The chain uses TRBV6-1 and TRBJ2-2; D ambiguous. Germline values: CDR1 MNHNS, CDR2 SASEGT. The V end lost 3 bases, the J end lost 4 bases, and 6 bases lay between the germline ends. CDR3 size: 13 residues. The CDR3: CASSEHSTGELFF. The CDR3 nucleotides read TGTGCCAGCAGTGAGCACAGCACCGGGGAGCTGTTTTTT.

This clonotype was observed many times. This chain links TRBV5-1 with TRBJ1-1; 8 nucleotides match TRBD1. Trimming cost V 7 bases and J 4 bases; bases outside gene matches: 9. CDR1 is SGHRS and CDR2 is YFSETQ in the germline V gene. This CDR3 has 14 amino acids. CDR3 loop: CASRGQGGLTEAFF. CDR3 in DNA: TGCGCCAGCCGTGGACAGGGCGGACTCACTGAAGCTTTCTTT.

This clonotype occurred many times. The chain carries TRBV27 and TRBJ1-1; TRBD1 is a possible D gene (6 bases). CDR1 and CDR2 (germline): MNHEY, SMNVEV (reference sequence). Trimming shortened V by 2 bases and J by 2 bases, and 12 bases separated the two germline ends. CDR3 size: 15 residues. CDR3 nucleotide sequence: TGTGCCAGCAGTTTACAGGGGACACAAAACACTGAAGCTTTCTTT. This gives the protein CASSLQGTQNTEAFF.

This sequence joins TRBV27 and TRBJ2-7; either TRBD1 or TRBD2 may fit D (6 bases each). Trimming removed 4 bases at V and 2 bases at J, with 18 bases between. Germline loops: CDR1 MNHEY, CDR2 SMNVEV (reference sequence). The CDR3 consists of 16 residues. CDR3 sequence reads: CASSWIGGTGPYEQYF. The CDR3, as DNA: TGTGCCAGCAGTTGGATAGGGGGGACTGGGCCCTACGAGCAGTACTTC.

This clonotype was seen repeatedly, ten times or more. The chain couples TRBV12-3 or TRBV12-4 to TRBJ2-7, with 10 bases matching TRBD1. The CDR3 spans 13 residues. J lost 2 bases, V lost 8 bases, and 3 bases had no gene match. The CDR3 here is CASGQGVTYEQYF. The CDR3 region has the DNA TGTGCCAGCGGACAGGGGGTGACCTACGAGCAGTACTTC.

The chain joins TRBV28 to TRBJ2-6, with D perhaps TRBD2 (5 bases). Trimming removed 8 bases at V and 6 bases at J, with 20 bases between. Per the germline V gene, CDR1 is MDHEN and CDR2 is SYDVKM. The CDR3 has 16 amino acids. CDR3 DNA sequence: TGTGCCAGCCTGAAACTAGGCCCCACCATGGCCAACGTCCTGACTTTC. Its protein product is CASLKLGPTMANVLTF.